This T cell receptor (beta chain) was retrieved from a study of immune evolution from preneoplasia to lung adenocarcinoma. The germline V gene encodes CDR1 GTSNPN and CDR2 SVGIG (reference sequence). The CDR3 consists of 14 residues. V lost 5 bases to trimming and J lost 6 bases; unmatched junction nucleotides: 10. Only in-frame clones appear in the TCRdb table, and some are missing; sequencing was by immunoSEQ multiplex PCR. The data contain 10,000 or so clones, more than 70% of them seen just once; the ten biggest clones take up about 30%. What was sequenced was FFPE normal lung tissue adjacent to the tumor. This clonotype originated in a person aged 60 to 70 with lung adenocarcinoma. Some clones in this sample may be carry-over from other donors' samples. The rearrangement joins TRBV30 to TRBJ1-1, with 9 nucleotides matching TRBD1. CDR3 loop: CAWGTGQGFSEAFF. DNA of the CDR3: TGTGCCTGGGGTACGGGACAGGGATTTTCTGAAGCTTTCTTT.